This TCR beta chain was sequenced for a study of blood T cell repertoires in COVID-19. Study summary: The study drew acute and convalescent COVID-19 samples from the United States, Italy and Spain. From T cells, B-cell-depleted T cells, or PBMCs came the material, which was cDNA or gDNA.

Per the authors' pipeline: Amplified reference gene primers provided the basis for estimating nucleated cell counts. The assay was immunoSEQ multiplex PCR, and TCRdb's table has in-frame clones only and misses some. Clone size and the V and J calls come from that table; the DNA yielded D and trimming. This sample has roughly 97,000 clones, with around 86% found just once. Germline V gene lookup returns CDR1 SGHTA and CDR2 FQGNSA. V shed 5 bases and J 7 bases; nucleotides not matched to a gene: 7. The CDR3 is 14 residues long. This sequence originates from a middle-aged man with acute or convalescent COVID-19. Material: peripheral blood. The chain is built from TRBV7-2 and TRBJ1-4; 7 nucleotides agree with TRBD1. In DNA, the CDR3 is TGTGCCAGCAGCCCATCCCGGGACAGTGAAAAACTGTTTTTT. This encodes CASSPSRDSEKLFF.